A selection of T cell receptor beta chains follows, all from one sample in a study of T cell responses to AZD1222 COVID-19 vaccine. Produced via immunoSEQ multiplex PCR; TCRdb's table is partial and in-frame only. The sample shows approximately 170,000 clones, 85% to 95% of them seen only once. The sample consisted of peripheral blood, taken on day 0 of AZD1222 vaccination. Receptors originate from an adult in good health. Both conserved end residues are part of each CDR3. D genes are given only for firm matches. Clone size appears in some rows only: once, few, many, or a class for an expanded clone.

J gene,V gene,D gene,clone size,CDR3 protein,CDR3 DNA
TRBJ1-3,TRBV6-1,.,once,CASSESGNTIYF,TGTGCCAGCAGTGAAAGTGGAAACACCATATATTTT
TRBJ2-7,TRBV10-3,TRBD2,.,CAISEPGLAAQYF,TGTGCCATCAGTGAGCCGGGACTAGCGGCGCAGTACTTC
TRBJ2-3,TRBV5-1,.,.,CASSLEDGPTDTQYF,TGCGCCAGCAGCTTGGAAGACGGACCCACAGATACGCAGTATTTT
TRBJ2-7,TRBV5-4,TRBD2,.,CASSLGIAGGYEQYF,TGTGCCAGCAGCTTGGGGATAGCGGGTGGATACGAGCAGTACTTC
TRBJ1-1,TRBV5-1,.,.,CASSLYSQNTEAFF,TGCGCCAGCAGCTTGTACAGCCAGAACACTGAAGCTTTCTTT
TRBJ1-1,TRBV30,.,.,CAWNGQPNTEAFF,TGTGCCTGGAATGGACAGCCGAACACTGAAGCTTTCTTT
TRBJ2-1,TRBV11-2,TRBD2,.,CASSSNGLAGQFF,TGTGCCAGCAGCAGTAACGGACTAGCGGGGCAGTTCTTC
TRBJ2-2,TRBV27,.,.,CASSVGLTISGELFF,TGTGCCAGTTCCGTCGGACTAACCATCTCCGGGGAGCTGTTTTTT
TRBJ2-2,TRBV5-8,.,once,CASSFIGTSSGELFF,TGTGCCAGCAGCTTCATCGGGACAAGCTCCGGGGAGCTGTTTTTT
TRBJ2-1,TRBV24-1,.,.,CATSDLSGYNEQFF,TGTGCCACCAGTGATTTGTCGGGATACAATGAGCAGTTCTTC
TRBJ2-4,TRBV7-9,TRBD2,.,CASWGGNIQYF,TGTGCCAGCTGGGGGGGAAACATTCAGTACTTC
TRBJ2-7,TRBV15,.,.,CATSRPQDRFEQYF,TGTGCCACCAGCAGACCCCAGGACAGATTCGAGCAGTACTTC
TRBJ2-7,TRBV3-1/TRBV3-2,.,.,CASSQDRNYEQYF,TGTGCCAGCAGTCAGGACAGAAACTACGAGCAGTACTTC
TRBJ2-7,TRBV7-9,.,.,CASSLYSYEQYF,TGTGCCAGCAGCTTGTACAGCTACGAGCAGTACTTC
TRBJ1-1,TRBV14,TRBD1,.,CASSRGGGQANTEAFF,TGTGCCAGCAGCCGCGGCGGAGGACAGGCGAACACTGAAGCTTTCTTT
TRBJ1-3,TRBV11-2,.,.,CASSFMSAAAGNTIYF,TGTGCCAGCAGCTTCATGTCGGCGGCCGCTGGAAACACCATATATTTT
TRBJ2-3,TRBV7-3,.,.,CASSLDRFTDTQYF,TGTGCCAGCAGCTTAGACAGATTCACAGATACGCAGTATTTT
TRBJ2-4,TRBV7-2,TRBD2,.,CASSSTGTSRLAKNIQYF,TGTGCCAGCAGCAGCACCGGGACTAGCCGTCTAGCCAAAAACATTCAGTACTTC
TRBJ1-5,TRBV24-1,.,once,CATAEGGSQPQHF,TGTGCCACAGCCGAAGGGGGTAGTCAGCCCCAGCATTTT
TRBJ2-1,TRBV29-1,TRBD2,.,CSVLSSRTRINEQFF,TGCAGCGTTCTGAGCTCGAGGACTAGGATCAATGAGCAGTTCTTC
TRBJ2-2,TRBV5-1,TRBD2,.,CASSLIAGANTGELFF,TGCGCCAGCAGCTTGATAGCGGGAGCGAACACCGGGGAGCTGTTTTTT
TRBJ2-2,TRBV28,TRBD1,.,CASREDRVRAGELFF,TGTGCCAGCAGAGAGGACAGGGTACGGGCCGGGGAGCTGTTTTTT
TRBJ1-5,TRBV15,.,.,CATSTQENQPQHF,TGTGCCACCAGCACCCAAGAAAATCAGCCCCAGCATTTT
TRBJ1-2,TRBV19,.,.,CASRWTSNYGYTF,TGTGCCAGTAGGTGGACCTCTAACTATGGCTACACCTTC
TRBJ1-5,TRBV7-2,.,.,CASSLFGVSNQPQHF,TGTGCCAGCAGCTTATTTGGGGTTAGCAATCAGCCCCAGCATTTT
TRBJ2-3,TRBV4-1,.,.,CASSQEKGLITDTQYF,TGCGCCAGCAGCCAAGAAAAAGGGTTGATCACAGATACGCAGTATTTT
TRBJ1-1,TRBV6-5,.,.,CASSSPIGAEAFF,TGTGCCAGCAGTTCTCCCATTGGGGCCGAGGCTTTCTTT
TRBJ2-1,TRBV20-1,.,.,CSASSTSSYNEQFF,TGCAGTGCTAGTAGTACGAGCTCCTACAATGAGCAGTTCTTC
TRBJ1-2,TRBV15,.,once,CATVGADSLGTYGYTF,TGTGCCACCGTCGGGGCCGACTCGCTAGGGACCTATGGCTACACCTTC
TRBJ1-6,TRBV6-5,.,.,CASTTLIENSPLHF,TGTGCCAGCACCACTCTAATTGAGAATTCACCCCTCCACTTT
TRBJ1-1,TRBV5-1,.,.,CASSFLQGFNTEAFF,TGCGCCAGCAGCTTTCTTCAGGGTTTCAACACTGAAGCTTTCTTT
TRBJ2-3,TRBV19,TRBD2,.,CASSLAGAPDTQYF,TGTGCCAGTAGTTTAGCGGGAGCCCCAGATACGCAGTATTTT
TRBJ2-1,TRBV7-2,.,.,CASSYPGLALTYNEQFF,TGTGCCAGCAGCTATCCCGGGCTAGCTCTGACCTACAATGAGCAGTTCTTC
TRBJ2-5,TRBV7-8,TRBD2,.,CASTVAGRGRETQYF,TGTGCCAGCACCGTGGCCGGGAGGGGCCGGGAGACCCAGTACTTC
TRBJ1-5,TRBV28,.,.,CAIKAFPESNQPQHF,TGTGCCATCAAGGCTTTCCCGGAGAGCAATCAGCCCCAGCATTTT
TRBJ2-1,TRBV19,.,.,CATTPGPSSYNEQFF,TGTGCCACGACCCCGGGGCCTAGCTCCTACAATGAGCAGTTCTTC
TRBJ1-3,TRBV18,.,.,CASSPLPLALGNTIYF,TGTGCCAGCTCACCCCTCCCCCTAGCCCTCGGCAACACCATATATTTT
TRBJ1-5,TRBV28,.,.,CASSKGFQPQHF,TGTGCCAGCAGCAAAGGATTCCAGCCCCAGCATTTT
TRBJ2-1,TRBV5-6,.,.,CASSLNGRGEQFF,TGTGCCAGCAGCTTGAATGGTCGCGGTGAGCAGTTCTTC
TRBJ2-3,TRBV7-3,.,.,CASSLTGSTDTQYF,TGTGCCAGCAGCTTAACCGGTAGCACAGATACGCAGTATTTT
TRBJ1-6,TRBV6-1,TRBD1,.,CASSEAQGGYSPLHF,TGTGCCAGCAGTGAAGCGCAGGGGGGCTACTCACCCCTCCACTTT
TRBJ2-3,TRBV30,TRBD2,.,CACIPTSGNTDTQYF,TGTGCCTGCATACCTACTAGCGGGAACACAGATACGCAGTATTTT
TRBJ1-1,TRBV30,.,.,CAWSVLENTEAFF,TGTGCCTGGAGTGTTTTAGAGAACACTGAAGCTTTCTTT
TRBJ1-6,TRBV3-1/TRBV3-2,.,.,CASSQGAANSPLHF,TGTGCCAGCAGCCAAGGGGCAGCTAATTCACCCCTCCACTTT
TRBJ2-1,TRBV11-2,TRBD2,once,CASSATSVDEQFF,TGTGCCAGCAGCGCGACTAGCGTCGATGAGCAGTTCTTC
TRBJ2-2,TRBV3-1/TRBV3-2,.,.,CASSQGWNTGELFF,TGTGCCAGCAGCCAAGGGTGGAACACCGGGGAGCTGTTTTTT
TRBJ2-6,TRBV3-1/TRBV3-2,.,.,CASSQDPGSLSSGANVLTF,TGTGCCAGCAGCCAAGACCCAGGGTCACTTAGCTCTGGGGCCAACGTCCTGACTTTC
TRBJ2-5,TRBV28,.,.,CASSSNPRSRRQETQYF,TGTGCCAGCAGCTCAAACCCCCGATCGAGGAGGCAAGAGACCCAGTACTTC
TRBJ1-2,TRBV7-2,.,.,CASSLEGSNYGYTF,TGTGCCAGCAGCTTAGAGGGATCCAACTATGGCTACACCTTC
TRBJ2-3,TRBV7-3,.,.,CASSLYGEGYTDTQYF,TGTGCCAGCAGCTTATACGGGGAAGGGTACACAGATACGCAGTATTTT
TRBJ1-5,TRBV28,.,.,CASRRRGGGSNQPQHF,TGTGCCAGCAGGAGGAGGGGCGGGGGGAGCAATCAGCCCCAGCATTTT
TRBJ2-1,TRBV10-3,TRBD2,.,CAISEPGTSGRNEQFF,TGTGCCATCAGTGAGCCCGGGACTAGCGGGAGAAATGAGCAGTTCTTC
TRBJ1-3,TRBV6-5,.,.,CASTLGNTIYF,TGTGCCAGCACCCTTGGAAACACCATATATTTT